These T cell receptor beta chains were read from a single sample in a study of molecular identifiers for immune sequencing clone quantification. One entry per CDR3 protein, called by TCRdb with MiXCR from the PCR reads. Here the sample spans a few hundred thousand distinct CDR3 sequences, over 20% being singletons. Sequenced: naive CD8+ T cells from blood, with Jurkat cell RNA spiked in. The receptors here all came from a human donor in good health. Some libraries in this study had Jurkat cell RNA spiked in. Both conserved end residues are part of each CDR3. A D gene is named only where the DNA matches it firmly. Clone size is stated in some rows and not others, as once, few, many or a class when expanded.

CDR3 DNA | CDR3 protein | J gene | V gene | D gene | clone size
TGTGCCAGCAGCTTGGCCCTCGGCTACTCCTACGAGCAGTACTTC | CASSLALGYSYEQYF | TRBJ2-7 | TRBV5-8 | . | many
TGCGCCAGCAGCTTGTTGTCAGGTGGGGTATTTTACACTGAAGCTTTCTTT | CASSLLSGGVFYTEAFF | TRBJ1-1 | TRBV5-1 | . | many
TGCGCCAGCAGCAACGGGAACACTGAAGCTTTCTTT | CASSNGNTEAFF | TRBJ1-1 | TRBV5-1 | . | many
TGTGCCAGCAGGAATCCGGGACAAGGTAATCCCCAGCATTTT | CASRNPGQGNPQHF | TRBJ1-5 | TRBV2 | . | many
TGTGTCAGCAGTTCCGGACAGGGCGGAGATACGCAGTATTTT | CVSSSGQGGDTQYF | TRBJ2-3 | TRBV28 | TRBD1 | few
TGTGCCAGCAGCCAAGTAGAGAGGGCTGAAGCTTTCTTT | CASSQVERAEAFF | TRBJ1-1 | TRBV3-1 | . | many
TGCGCCAGCAGCCAAGATGCAGGGAGTCCCGCTAGCACAGATACGCAGTATTTT | CASSQDAGSPASTDTQYF | TRBJ2-3 | TRBV4-3 | . | .
TGTGCCAGCAGCTCCTCGGCCCTAGGAGATACGCAGTATTTT | CASSSSALGDTQYF | TRBJ2-3 | TRBV7-2 | . | few
TGTGCCAGCAGCATCCCCGATGTGGCGAACACCGGGGAGCTGTTTTTT | CASSIPDVANTGELFF | TRBJ2-2 | TRBV7-9 | . | .
TGTGCCAGCAGCATGAATGACAGGGAGGATGGCTACACCTTC | CASSMNDREDGYTF | TRBJ1-2 | TRBV6-5 | TRBD1 | few
TGCAGTGCTAGTGAGGACAAGTACACCGGGGAGCTGTTTTTT | CSASEDKYTGELFF | TRBJ2-2 | TRBV20-1 | . | many
TGCGCCAGCAGCCCGTGGACTAGCGGCGAGGGCGTTCAGTACTTC | CASSPWTSGEGVQYF | TRBJ2-4 | TRBV4-3 | TRBD2 | .
TGTGCCAGCAGTTACCCGTTTCAGCCCCAGCATTTT | CASSYPFQPQHF | TRBJ1-5 | TRBV6-6 | . | few
TGTGCCAGCAGCCCTACAAACTCCCTCGGGCAGTTCTTC | CASSPTNSLGQFF | TRBJ2-1 | TRBV7-9 | . | few
TGTGCCCTCCATCGGAGCTCAGCAACTAATGAAAAACTGTTTTTT | CALHRSSATNEKLFF | TRBJ1-4 | TRBV30 | . | .
TGTGCCAGCAGTATAAGTGGGGGGCAGTATGAGGGTGAGCAGTTCTTC | CASSISGGQYEGEQFF | TRBJ2-1 | TRBV27 | . | .
TGTGCCAGCAGCACCGGGGCGACTGCTGAAGCTTTCTTT | CASSTGATAEAFF | TRBJ1-1 | TRBV7-2 | . | many
TGTGCCAGCAGCCTGGGGGACAGTGCGAATCAGCCCCAGCATTTT | CASSLGDSANQPQHF | TRBJ1-5 | TRBV5-6 | TRBD1 | many
TGTGCCAGTAGTATAGCCGGACAGGGCTACAATGAGCAGTTCTTC | CASSIAGQGYNEQFF | TRBJ2-1 | TRBV19 | TRBD1 | few
TGCGCCAGCAGCCAAGATGGGGGGGCCTACAATGAGCAGTTCTTC | CASSQDGGAYNEQFF | TRBJ2-1 | TRBV4-3 | TRBD2 | many
TGTGCCAGCAGCTCTCTAGCGGGGAGTGACAATGAGCAGTTCTTC | CASSSLAGSDNEQFF | TRBJ2-1 | TRBV7-9 | TRBD2 | many
TGTGCCAGCAGCCCAGAGCTGGCTAATGAAAAACTGTTTTTT | CASSPELANEKLFF | TRBJ1-4 | TRBV5-4 | . | few
TGTGCCAGCAGCTTAGGCACCTACCCTTCCTACGAGCAGTACTTC | CASSLGTYPSYEQYF | TRBJ2-7 | TRBV7-6 | . | .
TGCGCCAGCAGCCAATACGACGGTTCCACCGGGGAGCTGTTTTTT | CASSQYDGSTGELFF | TRBJ2-2 | TRBV4-1 | . | many
TGTGCCAGCAGGGCAGGGTACAATGAGCAGTTCTTC | CASRAGYNEQFF | TRBJ2-1 | TRBV27 | . | many
TGTGCCAGCAGTTACTCGGGGAGTCTTACCGGGGAGCTGTTTTTT | CASSYSGSLTGELFF | TRBJ2-2 | TRBV6-5 | . | many
TGTGCCAGCAGTTTAAGGGGGACCTGGTCCTACGAGCAGTACTTC | CASSLRGTWSYEQYF | TRBJ2-7 | TRBV27 | . | .
TGTGCCAGCATCCCGTCGACAGGGGGCTACGAGCAGTACTTC | CASIPSTGGYEQYF | TRBJ2-7 | TRBV5-5 | TRBD1 | many
TGTGCCAGCAGTTACTCGGGACCGCGCACAGATACGCAGTATTTT | CASSYSGPRTDTQYF | TRBJ2-3 | TRBV6-2/TRBV6-3 | . | many
TGTGCCAGTAGTATCAGCGAAGGGATTCAGCCCCAGCATTTT | CASSISEGIQPQHF | TRBJ1-5 | TRBV19 | . | few
TGCAGTGCTGAGAGGACGGTCTCCTACGAGCAGTACTTC | CSAERTVSYEQYF | TRBJ2-7 | TRBV20-1 | . | many
TGTGCCAGCAGTACCGATTTGGGGGCGCAAGAGACCCAGTACTTC | CASSTDLGAQETQYF | TRBJ2-5 | TRBV6-5 | . | few
TGTGCCTGGAGTGTAGGGCCAGACGAGGGTGAGCAGTTCTTC | CAWSVGPDEGEQFF | TRBJ2-1 | TRBV30 | . | .
TGTGCCAGCAGCCAACCCGCAACGGGGCCTGAAGCTTTCTTT | CASSQPATGPEAFF | TRBJ1-1 | TRBV12-3/TRBV12-4 | . | few
TGTGCCAGCAACCACCGGGACAGGGTCCTTAAGCAGTACTTC | CASNHRDRVLKQYF | TRBJ2-7 | TRBV6-2/TRBV6-3 | TRBD1 | few
TGTGCCAGCAGTTTTCCCACTGAAGCTTTCTTT | CASSFPTEAFF | TRBJ1-1 | TRBV28 | . | many
TGTGCCAGCAGCCAAGTTAACATACCCTACGAGCAGTACTTC | CASSQVNIPYEQYF | TRBJ2-7 | TRBV14 | . | .
TGTGCCAGCACCTCGCCTAGCGGACTAAACTCTGGGGCCAACGTCCTGACTTTC | CASTSPSGLNSGANVLTF | TRBJ2-6 | TRBV12-3/TRBV12-4 | TRBD2 | many
TGTGCCAGCAGTTCCTGGGAGTCCTATGGCTACACCTTC | CASSSWESYGYTF | TRBJ1-2 | TRBV27 | . | few
TGTGCCAGCAGGCTGACAGGGTCTAGCACAGATACGCAGTATTTT | CASRLTGSSTDTQYF | TRBJ2-3 | TRBV12-3/TRBV12-4 | TRBD1 | many
TGTGCCAGCAGCGTCCCCCGGGCCGGGGAGCTGTTTTTT | CASSVPRAGELFF | TRBJ2-2 | TRBV9 | . | few
TGTGCCAGCAGCGTTGTTGGAGATAGCAATCAGCCCCCGCATTTT | CASSVVGDSNQPPHF | TRBJ1-5 | TRBV9 | . | .
TGCAGTGCTAGATCGGCCCTCTCCTACGAGCAGTACTTC | CSARSALSYEQYF | TRBJ2-7 | TRBV20-1 | . | .
TGTGCCAGCAGCTTGAGACTAGCGGGAGTTCTAGAGACCCAGTACTTC | CASSLRLAGVLETQYF | TRBJ2-5 | TRBV5-6 | TRBD2 | few
TGTGCCAGCAGTTACCTGCGGGGTGAAGATACGCAGTATTTT | CASSYLRGEDTQYF | TRBJ2-3 | TRBV6-6 | . | many
TGTGCCTGGTCCCCCGGGACAGGGACCGAGCAGTACTTC | CAWSPGTGTEQYF | TRBJ2-7 | TRBV30 | TRBD1 | many
TGCGCCAGCAGCCAAGATTTGTCCGGTTCCACGCAGTATTTT | CASSQDLSGSTQYF | TRBJ2-3 | TRBV4-1 | . | many
TGTGCTAGTGGTTTGGGGCAGAACACCGGGGAGCTGTTTTTT | CASGLGQNTGELFF | TRBJ2-2 | TRBV12-5 | . | many